A single count supports the clone carrying this T cell receptor (beta chain). The target antigen is unknown. The record originates from a study of shared clonotypes between healthy human individuals. This CDR3 is 14 amino acids long. Germline V gene data show CDR1 as SNHLY and CDR2 as FYNNEI. The J segment lost 5 bases and the V segment lost 5 bases, leaving 5 bases of the junction unmatched. Notes on the study in general: Non-shared clonotypes had lower generation probabilities than those shared by all four donors.

The assay used deep level. It was across several immunoSEQ plates that each subset's genomic DNA was evenly split. Profiled with immunoSEQ multiplex PCR; TCRdb holds only in-frame clones, not every one. This sample has around 2.5 million clones, with 90% to 95% found just once. Sequencing used naive CD4+ T cells from PBMCs. The subset is: CD45RA+ positively selected. The clonotype originates from a man in his late teens or twenties in good health. Some clones in this sample may be carry-over from other donors' samples. The chain employs TRBV2 and TRBJ2-2, with 7 bases matching TRBD1. The CDR3 nucleotides are TGTGCCAGCAGTAAGACAGGGTGGACCGGGGAGCTGTTTTTT. Encoded protein: CASSKTGWTGELFF. Variable domain in full (rest from reference TRBV2 and TRBJ2-2): EPEVTQTPSHQVTQMGQEVILRCVPISNHLYFYWYRQILGQKVEFLVSFYNNEISEKSEIFDDQFSVERPDGSNFTLKIRSTKLEDSAMYFCASSKTGWTGELFFGEGSRLTVL.